The 24 T cell receptor beta chains below were found in one sample sequenced in a study of cytomegalovirus exposure and HLA in healthy donors. Libraries were prepared by immunoSEQ multiplex PCR; TCRdb keeps only in-frame clonotypes and omits some of them. The sample holds 140,000 or so clones, nearly 90% seen once. The sample taken for sequencing was PBMCs. The source is a woman aged 18-29 years in good health and CMV-seropositive.

The chain's CDR3 is CSGSDSTDTQYF. CDR3 nucleotide sequence: TGCAGCGGTAGCGACTCCACAGATACGCAGTATTTT. The J gene is TRBJ2-3, the V gene TRBV29-1; maybe TRBD2 (5 bases). Germline CDR1 reads SQVTM; CDR2 reads ANQGSEA. Trimming cost V 7 bases and J 2 bases, with 10 bases left between them. This CDR3 has 12 amino acids.

The chain carries TRBV27 and TRBJ1-5, with a possible D match to TRBD1 (5 bases). CDR1 is MNHEY and CDR2 is SMNVEV in the germline V gene (reference sequence). Trimming left V 5 bases short and J 7 bases short, with 15 bases between. The CDR3 loop spans 14 amino acids. The CDR3 region is CASSPGAGGQPQHF. The CDR3 DNA sequence: TGTGCCAGCAGTCCTGGGGCGGGGGGACAGCCCCAGCATTTT.

CDR3: CASSTFLSGTGPGYTF. As DNA, the CDR3 is TGTGCCAGCAGTACCTTCCTCTCCGGGACAGGCCCGGGCTACACCTTC. V gene TRBV27 combines with J gene TRBJ1-2; 8 nucleotides match TRBD1. The CDR3 contains 16 residues. Germline V lookup: CDR1 MNHEY, CDR2 SMNVEV (reference sequence). V trimming: 5 bases; J trimming: 8 bases; junction bases outside the gene matches: 16.

This clone occurred once. The CDR3 nucleotides read TGTGCCAGCCGGTTGGCAAGCGGGGGGCCAGATACGCAGTATTTT. It is translated as CASRLASGGPDTQYF. The chain recombines TRBV6-1 with TRBJ2-3; TRBD2 matches 9 bases. Unmatched junction bases numbered 10, after V lost 8 bases and J lost 4 bases. Germline V gene data show CDR1 as MNHNS and CDR2 as SASEGT. The CDR3 is 15 residues long.

The chain has TRBV29-1 and TRBJ2-5, with 8 positions matching TRBD2. V lost 3 bases, J lost 2 bases, and 8 bases stayed unmatched. The CDR3 is made up of 15 amino acids. CDR1 is SQVTM, CDR2 ANQGSEA, per germline. The CDR3 is CSVEPGGARQETQYF. In DNA form, the CDR3 reads TGCAGCGTTGAGCCCGGGGGGGCCCGGCAAGAGACCCAGTACTTC.

The chain uses TRBV7-6 and TRBJ1-1; the D is unclear. V lost 3 bases and J lost 1, with 9 bases in between. Germline V gives CDR1 SGHVS, CDR2 FNYEAQ. CDR3 length equals 14 residues. This chain's CDR3 is CASSLKEGNTEAFF. The CDR3 nucleotides are TGTGCCAGCAGCTTGAAGGAGGGGAACACTGAAGCTTTCTTT.

The chain has TRBV9 and TRBJ1-1; D ambiguous. CDR3 size: 14 residues. Trimming took off 2 bases at V and 5 bases at J, with 13 bases between the two ends. In germline, CDR1 is SGDLS, CDR2 YYNGEE. CDR3 DNA: TGTGCCAGCAGCGTGTTCGCGGGTGGGACTGAAGCTTTCTTT. It specifies CASSVFAGGTEAFF.

This CDR3 reads CASRYTGGKTFF. The CDR3 DNA sequence: TGTGCCAGCAGATATACAGGGGGTAAAACTTTCTTT. V gene TRBV6-5 combines with J gene TRBJ1-1, with 8 positions matching TRBD1. This CDR3 comprises 12 residues. J lost 12 bases, V lost 6 bases, and 9 bases had no gene match. CDR1 and CDR2 from the germline V gene are MNHEY and SVGAGI.

The V gene is TRBV12-5, the J gene TRBJ2-7, with 7 bases lining up with TRBD2. The CDR3 loop spans 14 amino acids. In germline, CDR1 is LGHNT, CDR2 FRNRAP. Trimming cost V 0 bases and J 6 bases; bases outside gene matches: 5. The CDR3 region is CASGLVWGGIEQYF. DNA of the CDR3: TGTGCTAGTGGTTTGGTATGGGGGGGGATCGAGCAGTACTTC.

This clone has only one observation. This chain joins TRBV4-1 and TRBJ1-1, with D unresolved. Trimming cost V 0 bases and J 0 bases, with 8 bases left between them. From germline, CDR1 is MGHRA and CDR2 YSYEKL. The CDR3 is 15 amino acids. CDR3 bases: TGCGCCAGCAGCCAAGACGGGTACATGAACACTGAAGCTTTCTTT. Its translation: CASSQDGYMNTEAFF.

The rearrangement links TRBV5-1 to TRBJ2-1; D may be TRBD2 (6 bases). V lost 0 bases and J 8 bases, leaving 9 bases between the germline ends. This CDR3 spans 13 amino acids. Germline CDR1 reads SGHRS; CDR2 reads YFSETQ. The CDR3 nucleotides are TGCGCCAGCAGCTTGGGGAGGGTTGATGAGCAGTTCTTC. Residues: CASSLGRVDEQFF.

V is TRBV30 and J is TRBJ1-3, with TRBD1 identical over 7 bases. CDR1 and CDR2 (germline): GTSNPN, SVGIG (reference sequence). The J segment lost 2 bases and the V segment lost 4 bases, leaving 8 bases of the junction unmatched. The CDR3 has 15 amino acids. In DNA form, the CDR3 reads TGTGCCTGGACCCGTCCCGGGACAGCTGGAAACACCATATATTTT. Encoded protein: CAWTRPGTAGNTIYF.

The chain recombines TRBV5-1 with TRBJ1-3; D is unresolved. This CDR3 is built from 14 residues. CDR1 is SGHRS, CDR2 YFSETQ, per germline. The ends were cut back, 4 bases at V and 4 bases at J, with 12 bases in the middle. The CDR3 loop reads CASSLTRPGNTIYF. CDR3 coding DNA: TGCGCCAGCAGCCTTACACGCCCGGGAAACACCATATATTTT.

The chain combines TRBV6-1 with TRBJ2-7, with a possible D match to TRBD2 (6 bases). Between the trimmed V and J ends, which lost 5 bases and 3 bases, there was a span of 11 bases. Germline-derived CDR1 and CDR2 are MNHNS and SASEGT. The CDR3 totals 13 residues. The DNA for the CDR3 is TGTGCCAGCAGTCGCTCGGAGGGCTACGAGCAGTACTTC. It codes for CASSRSEGYEQYF.

The V call is TRBV14, the J call TRBJ2-3; 7 bases are a match to TRBD2. J gave up 0 bases and V 5 bases, and 14 bases lay outside the gene matches. This CDR3 spans 18 amino acids. Germline V lookup: CDR1 SGHDN, CDR2 FVKESK. CDR3 DNA: TGTGCCAGCAGCAAGAAGCGGGGCACTCAACCTAGCACAGATACGCAGTATTTT. Residues: CASSKKRGTQPSTDTQYF.

The chain couples TRBV19 to TRBJ2-3; no clear D. Trimming cost V 4 bases and J 6 bases, with 14 bases left between them. Germline V lookup: CDR1 LNHDA, CDR2 SQIVND (reference sequence). The CDR3 consists of 14 residues. The CDR3 loop is CASSSWQVPDTQYF. The CDR3 DNA is TGTGCCAGTAGTAGTTGGCAGGTACCTGATACGCAGTATTTT.

V gene TRBV19 combines with J gene TRBJ1-2; unclear D gene. Trimming shortened V by 5 bases and J by 1 base, and 11 bases separated the two germline ends. The germline CDR1 and CDR2 sequences are LNHDA and SQIVND (reference sequence). The CDR3 loop spans 14 amino acids. The CDR3 region is CASSLVAGNYGYTF. CDR3 DNA sequence: TGTGCCAGTAGTTTGGTAGCGGGTAACTATGGCTACACCTTC.

The V gene is TRBV2, the J gene TRBJ2-7; the D gene is possibly TRBD2 (6 bases). Trimming took off 6 bases at V and 3 bases at J, with 12 bases between the two ends. The length of the CDR3 is 13 residues. The germline CDR1 and CDR2 sequences are SNHLY and FYNNEI. The CDR3 sequence is CASRGRTVYEQYF. In nucleotides, the CDR3 is TGTGCCAGCAGGGGGAGGACGGTCTACGAGCAGTACTTC.

This chain connects TRBV20-1 to TRBJ2-1; D unresolved. V gave up 6 bases and J gave up 6 bases, with 6 bases separating them. The germline V gene encodes CDR1 DFQATT and CDR2 SNEGSKA (reference sequence). The CDR3 extends over 10 amino acids. The CDR3 DNA reads TGCAGTGCCACATTCAATGAGCAGTTCTTC. Translating it yields CSATFNEQFF.

This clone appeared once. The chain employs TRBV28 and TRBJ1-2, with D uncertain. Germline V lookup: CDR1 MDHEN, CDR2 SYDVKM. CDR3 length equals 13 residues. Trimming took 5 bases from V and 5 from J, leaving 12 bases between them. The CDR3 is CASSRPQQYGYTF. The DNA of the CDR3 is TGTGCCAGCAGTCGACCCCAACAGTATGGCTACACCTTC.

The chain links TRBV5-1 to TRBJ2-3; possibly TRBD1 for D (6 bases). V lost 4 bases and J lost 4, with 16 bases in between. The CDR3 has 15 amino acids. The germline gives CDR1 SGHRS, CDR2 YFSETQ. This CDR3 is CASSTDTGFADTQYF. CDR3 in DNA: TGCGCCAGCAGCACGGATACAGGGTTTGCAGATACGCAGTATTTT.

The CDR3, as DNA: TGTGCCAGCTCACCAGGTGTTTTTGAACTAGCGGGGGGACGGTTCTTC. It yields the protein CASSPGVFELAGGRFF. This rearrangement joins TRBV18 to TRBJ2-1; 12 bases fit TRBD2. Trimming removed 2 bases from V and 15 bases from J; junction bases left unmatched: 14. Germline V gene data show CDR1 as KGHSH and CDR2 as LQKENI. The CDR3 totals 16 residues. Supplemented by reference TRBV18 and TRBJ2-1, the full variable domain reads NAGVMQNPRHLVRRRGQEARLRCSPMKGHSHVYWYRQLPEEGLKFMVYLQKENIIDESGMPKERFSAEFPKEGPSILRIQQVVRGDSAAYFCASSPGVFELAGGRFFGPGTRLTVL.

The chain recombines TRBV5-4 with TRBJ2-3, with 8 nucleotides matching TRBD2. Looked up from germline, CDR1 is SGHNT and CDR2 is YYREEE (reference sequence). The junction had 8 bases not matched to a gene; V was cut back by 7 bases and J by 1 base. The CDR3 runs to 15 residues. The CDR3 reads CASRVGGGRTDTQYF. The CDR3 nucleotides are TGTGCCAGCCGGGTGGGCGGGGGGCGCACAGATACGCAGTATTTT.

This clone has only one observation. This rearrangement joins TRBV9 to TRBJ1-2, with D perhaps matching TRBD1 (5 bases). The CDR3 is 16 amino acids. The germline V and J ends were trimmed by 3 bases and 6 bases, with 21 bases remaining between them. Per the germline V gene, CDR1 is SGDLS and CDR2 is YYNGEE. Here the CDR3 DNA reads TGTGCCAGCAGCGCGTCCCGAGCGAGCAGGGTCGATGGCTACACCTTC. Translation: CASSASRASRVDGYTF.